This T cell receptor beta chain was captured by sequencing in a study of cytomegalovirus exposure and HLA in healthy donors. Whole-study findings and limits: Cytomegalovirus association was listed for 164 TCR beta chains.

Comments on this clone: The antigen remains unidentified.

Primers included in the PCR were 60 Vbeta and 13 Jbeta primers. Using immunoSEQ multiplex PCR, the repertoire was profiled, and TCRdb retains in-frame clones only, with some absent. This table has under 85,000 clones, about 63% appearing once. CDR1 is SGHTA, CDR2 FQGNSA, per germline. The CDR3 runs to 14 residues. Trimming removed 5 bases from V and 8 bases from J; junction bases left unmatched: 9. The sequenced sample was PBMCs. V usage is TRBV7-2 and J usage is TRBJ1-2; TRBD1 matches at 9 bases. The receptor comes from a man in his forties or fifties in good health and CMV-seropositive. CDR3 loop: CASSATNRGHGYTF. The CDR3 coding sequence is TGTGCCAGCAGCGCTACCAACAGGGGGCACGGCTACACCTTC.